This T cell receptor (gamma chain) was obtained from a study of gamma-delta T cells after stem cell transplantation. About this clone: An end of the junction does not agree with germline; a read error may underlie this.

TCRdb re-called clones from the RT-PCR reads using CATT. The sample includes some 1,700 gamma-chain clones, roughly 18% seen only once; the top ten take 6% to 9%. The germline V gene has CDR1 VTNTFY and CDR2 YDVSTARD (reference sequence). The CDR3 runs 15 residues. The sequenced material came from gamma-delta T cells. This chain joins TRGV3 and TRGJP2. The receptor comes from a human donor. It is not recorded whose cells these are; they may come from a transplant donor. The CDR3 loop is CATRDRRGSDWIKTF. The DNA for the CDR3 is TGTGCCACCAGGGACAGGCGGGGTAGTGATTGGATCAAGACGTTT.